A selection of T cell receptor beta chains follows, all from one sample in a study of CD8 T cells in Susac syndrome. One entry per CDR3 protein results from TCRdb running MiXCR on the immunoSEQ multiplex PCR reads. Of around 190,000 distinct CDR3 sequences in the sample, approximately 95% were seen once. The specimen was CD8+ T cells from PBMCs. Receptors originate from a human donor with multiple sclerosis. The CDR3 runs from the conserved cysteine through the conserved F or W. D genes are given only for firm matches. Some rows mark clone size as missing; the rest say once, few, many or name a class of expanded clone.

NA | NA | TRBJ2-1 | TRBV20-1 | TGCAGTGCTAAACTACCGACCTACAATGAGCAGTTCTTC | CSAKLPTYNEQFF
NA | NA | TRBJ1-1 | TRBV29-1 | TGCAGCGTTCCAGTGGGGGAAGTAGCTTTCTTT | CSVPVGEVAFF
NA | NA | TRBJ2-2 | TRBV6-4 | TGTGCCAGCAGTGAGGGCGGTACCGGGGAGCTGTTTTTT | CASSEGGTGELFF
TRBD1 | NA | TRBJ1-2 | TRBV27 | TGTGCCAGCAGTTTATCTTTCAGGGGGCCCTTGGATGGCTACACCTTC | CASSLSFRGPLDGYTF
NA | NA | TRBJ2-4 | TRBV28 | TGTGCCAGCAGTTTAACGGGGCTCAAAAACATTCAGTACTTC | CASSLTGLKNIQYF
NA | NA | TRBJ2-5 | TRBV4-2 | TGTGCCAGCAGCCAAGTAGGGTGGCAAGAGACCCAGTACTTC | CASSQVGWQETQYF
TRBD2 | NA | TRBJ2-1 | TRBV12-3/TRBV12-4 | TGTGCCAGCACGCACGTGGGTGCGTTCTTCGGCGGGGGGGACAATGAGCAGTTCTTC | CASTHVGAFFGGGDNEQFF
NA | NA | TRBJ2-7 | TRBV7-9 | TGTGCCAGCAGCTTACCGGGGGCCGAGTTCTACGAGCAGTACTTC | CASSLPGAEFYEQYF
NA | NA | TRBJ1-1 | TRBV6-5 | TGTGCCAGCAGTTACTACGCGGGACGGCAGAACACTGAAGCTTTCTTT | CASSYYAGRQNTEAFF
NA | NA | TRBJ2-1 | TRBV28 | TGTGCCAGCAGTTTTACCCCGGCTTATGAGCAGTTCTTC | CASSFTPAYEQFF
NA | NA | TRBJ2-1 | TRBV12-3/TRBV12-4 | TGTGCCAGCAGCCCGACATTGGTTGGGCAGTTCTTC | CASSPTLVGQFF
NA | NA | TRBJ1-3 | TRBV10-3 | TGTGCCATCACCCAAGGACGCTCTGGAAACACCATATATTTT | CAITQGRSGNTIYF
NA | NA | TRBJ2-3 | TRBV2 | TGTGCCAGGAGATGGAGAGATACGCAGTATTTT | CARRWRDTQYF
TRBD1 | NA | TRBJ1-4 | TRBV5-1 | TGCGCCAGCAGCCCGGACAGGGGAAATGAAAAACTGTTTTTT | CASSPDRGNEKLFF
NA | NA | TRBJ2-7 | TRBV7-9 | TGTGCCATAGACGGGATAGAGCAGTACTTC | CAIDGIEQYF
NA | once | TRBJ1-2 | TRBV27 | TGTGCCAGCAGTCGAGGACAGTACAACGGCTACACCTTC | CASSRGQYNGYTF
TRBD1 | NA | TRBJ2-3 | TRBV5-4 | TGTGCCAGCAGCTTACCCGGGACAGGGGGGACAGATACGCAGTATTTT | CASSLPGTGGTDTQYF
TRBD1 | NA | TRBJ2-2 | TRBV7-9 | TGTGCCCCCACTGAGAAGGGGGCAGTCACCGGGGAGCTGTTTTTT | CAPTEKGAVTGELFF
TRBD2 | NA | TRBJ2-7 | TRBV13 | TGTGCCAGCAGCCCTAGGGGAGGGGAGGCCTACGAGCAGTACTTC | CASSPRGGEAYEQYF
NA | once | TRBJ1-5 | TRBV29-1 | TGCAGCGTTGCTTTGGATAGCAATCAGCCCCAGCATTTT | CSVALDSNQPQHF
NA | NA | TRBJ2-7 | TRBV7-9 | TGTGCCAGCAGCCGCGGGGGGACAGAATCCTACGAGCAGTACTTC | CASSRGGTESYEQYF
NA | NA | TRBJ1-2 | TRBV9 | TGTGCCAGCAGCGTTGTAGTAGGCTATGGCTACACCTTC | CASSVVVGYGYTF
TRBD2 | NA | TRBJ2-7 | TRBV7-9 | TGTGCCAGCAGCTTAAAGACGGACACTAGCGGGGTGGAGCCCTACGAGCAGTACTTC | CASSLKTDTSGVEPYEQYF
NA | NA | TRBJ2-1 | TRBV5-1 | TGCGCCAGTACACCGACCGCCCTGGTCTCCGGGTGGTCCTCCTACAATGAGCAGTTCTTC | CASTPTALVSGWSSYNEQFF
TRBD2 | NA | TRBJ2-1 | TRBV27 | TGTGCCAGCAGTACTTTTATGCGGGAGGGCTCCTACAATGAGCAGTTCTTC | CASSTFMREGSYNEQFF
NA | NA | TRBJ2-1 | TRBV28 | TGTGCCAGCAGCCCTTTCTTGAGTAGTGAGCAGTTCTTC | CASSPFLSSEQFF
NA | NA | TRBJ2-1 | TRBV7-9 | TGTGCCAGCAGCTTCATGGGCAGTCGGACGTACAATGAGCAGTTCTTC | CASSFMGSRTYNEQFF
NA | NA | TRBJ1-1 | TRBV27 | TGTGCCAGCAGTGGAGGCGGGGGATATAGCACTGAAGCTTTCTTT | CASSGGGGYSTEAFF
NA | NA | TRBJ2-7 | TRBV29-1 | TGCAGCGTTGAAGTTCCGGATTCCTACGAGCAGTACTTC | CSVEVPDSYEQYF
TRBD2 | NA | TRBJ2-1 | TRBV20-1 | TGCAGTGCTAGAATCAAAGCGGGATCCCCCTATGAGCAGTTCTTC | CSARIKAGSPYEQFF
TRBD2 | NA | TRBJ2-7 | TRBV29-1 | TGCAGCGTTATATCTAGCGGGGGCACGGAGTCCTACGAGCAGTACTTC | CSVISSGGTESYEQYF
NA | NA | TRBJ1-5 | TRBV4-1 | TGCGCCAGCAGCCAGGGAGACTTTGGCCATCAGCCCCAGCATTTT | CASSQGDFGHQPQHF
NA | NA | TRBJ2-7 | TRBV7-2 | TGTGCCAGCAGCTTAGGATTTCGGGAGCTCCACGAGCAGTACTTC | CASSLGFRELHEQYF
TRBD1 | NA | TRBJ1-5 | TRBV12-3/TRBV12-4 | TGTGCCAGCAGTGACAGGGGAAGTGATCAGCCCCAGCATTTT | CASSDRGSDQPQHF
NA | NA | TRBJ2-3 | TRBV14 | TGTGCCAGCAGCCTACAGGTTATCACAGATACGCAGTATTTT | CASSLQVITDTQYF
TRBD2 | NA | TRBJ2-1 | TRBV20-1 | TGCAGTGCTAGAGAAAAAGCGGGACGTGGTACATATGAGCAGTTCTTC | CSAREKAGRGTYEQFF
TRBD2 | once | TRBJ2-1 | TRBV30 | TGTGCCTGGGAGAGGGGGACTAGCGGGATCAATGAGCAGTTCTTC | CAWERGTSGINEQFF
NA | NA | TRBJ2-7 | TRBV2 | TGTGCCAGCAGTGATTGGCAGTCCTACGAGCAGTACTTC | CASSDWQSYEQYF
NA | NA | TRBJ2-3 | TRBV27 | TGTGCCGTCGTGCGAGACACAGATACGCAGTATTTT | CAVVRDTDTQYF
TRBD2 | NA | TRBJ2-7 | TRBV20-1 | TGCAGTGTCGCACCGGGACTAGGGTTGGACGTCGGCGAGCAGTACTTC | CSVAPGLGLDVGEQYF
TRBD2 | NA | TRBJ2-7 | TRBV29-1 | TGCAGCGTCACGCTAGCGGCCCCCTCCTACGAGCAGTACTTC | CSVTLAAPSYEQYF
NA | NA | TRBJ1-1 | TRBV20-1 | TGCAGTGCTAGAAATTTCCGGGCTGACACTGAAGCTTTCTTT | CSARNFRADTEAFF
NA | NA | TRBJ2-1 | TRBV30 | TGTGCCTGGAGTGTGAAGCGGAGCTCCTACAATGAGCAGTTCTTC | CAWSVKRSSYNEQFF
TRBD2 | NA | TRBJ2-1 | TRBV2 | TGTGCCAGCAGGCTCGGGGGGGCCCCTTACAATGAGCAGTTCTTC | CASRLGGAPYNEQFF
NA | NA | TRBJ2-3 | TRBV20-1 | TGCAGTGCTAGAGGGGGGAGCACGCAGTATTTT | CSARGGSTQYF
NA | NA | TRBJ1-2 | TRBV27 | TGTGCCAGCAGTTTCGGGGCATACTATGGCTACACCTTC | CASSFGAYYGYTF
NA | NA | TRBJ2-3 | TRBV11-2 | TGTGCCAGCAGCTCCCCGCTCCGGGACTTAGACACAGATACGCAGTATTTT | CASSSPLRDLDTDTQYF
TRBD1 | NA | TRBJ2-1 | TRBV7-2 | TGTGCCAGCAGCCGACAGGGGGTCTACAATGAGCAGTTCTTC | CASSRQGVYNEQFF
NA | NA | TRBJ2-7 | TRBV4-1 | TGCGCCAGCAGCCCTTTAAGTAGCGGCTACGAGCAGTACTTC | CASSPLSSGYEQYF
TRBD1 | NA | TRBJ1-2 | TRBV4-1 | TGCGCCAGCAGCCGTACCGGGACAGCCTACTATGGCTACACCTTC | CASSRTGTAYYGYTF
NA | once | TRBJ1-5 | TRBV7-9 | TGTGCCAGCAGCGATCAGGGAGGCAATCAGCCCCAGCATTTT | CASSDQGGNQPQHF
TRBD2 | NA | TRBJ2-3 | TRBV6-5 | TGTGCCAGCAGTTACTCTAGCGGGAGGGCTGGAGATACGCAGTATTTT | CASSYSSGRAGDTQYF
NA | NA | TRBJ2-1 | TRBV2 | TGTGCCAGCAGTGGGAGGCTCTCCTACAATGAGCAGTTCTTC | CASSGRLSYNEQFF
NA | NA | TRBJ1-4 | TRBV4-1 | TGCGCCAGCAGCCAAGAAAGAGGCAGGGTAGACGAAAAACTGTTTTTT | CASSQERGRVDEKLFF
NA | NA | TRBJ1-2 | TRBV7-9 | TGTGCCAGCAGCTTAGAAAGAGGACATCAGTTC | CASSLERGHQF
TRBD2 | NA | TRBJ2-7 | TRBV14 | TGTGCCAGCAGCCTGAGAACGGGAGGCTACGAGCAGTACTTC | CASSLRTGGYEQYF